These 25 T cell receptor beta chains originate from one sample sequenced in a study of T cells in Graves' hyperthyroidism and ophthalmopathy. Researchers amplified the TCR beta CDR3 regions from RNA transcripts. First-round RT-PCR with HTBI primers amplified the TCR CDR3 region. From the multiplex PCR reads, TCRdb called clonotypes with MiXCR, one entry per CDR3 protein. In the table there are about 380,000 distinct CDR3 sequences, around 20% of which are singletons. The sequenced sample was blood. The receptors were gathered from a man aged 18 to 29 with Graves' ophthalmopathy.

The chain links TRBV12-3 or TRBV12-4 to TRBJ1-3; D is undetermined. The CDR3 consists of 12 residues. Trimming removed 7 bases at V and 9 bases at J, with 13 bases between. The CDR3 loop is CASKTRAGTIYF. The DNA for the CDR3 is TGTGCCAGCAAGACTCGGGCCGGCACCATATATTTT.

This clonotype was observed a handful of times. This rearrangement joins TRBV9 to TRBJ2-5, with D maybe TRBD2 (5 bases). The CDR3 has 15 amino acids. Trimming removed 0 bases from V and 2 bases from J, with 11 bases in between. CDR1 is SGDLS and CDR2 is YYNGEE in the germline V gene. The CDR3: CASSVGGRLQETQYF. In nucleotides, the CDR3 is TGTGCCAGCAGCGTAGGCGGCAGACTACAAGAGACCCAGTACTTC. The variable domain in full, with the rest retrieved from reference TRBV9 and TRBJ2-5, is DSGVTQTPKHLITATGQRVTLRCSPRSGDLSVYWYQQSLDQGLQFLIQYYNGEERAKGNILERFSAQQFPDLHSELNLSSLELGDSALYFCASSVGGRLQETQYFGPGTRLLVL.

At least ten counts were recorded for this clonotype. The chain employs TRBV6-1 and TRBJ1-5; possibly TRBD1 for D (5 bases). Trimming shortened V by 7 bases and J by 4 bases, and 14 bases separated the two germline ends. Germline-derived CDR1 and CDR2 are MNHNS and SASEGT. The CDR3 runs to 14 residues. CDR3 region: CASNWRGGNQPQHF. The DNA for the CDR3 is TGTGCCAGCAACTGGAGGGGCGGGAATCAGCCCCAGCATTTT.

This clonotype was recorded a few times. CDR3: CASSLSGSGELFF. The CDR3, as DNA: TGTGCCAGCAGCTTATCAGGGTCCGGGGAGCTGTTTTTT. The V gene is TRBV7-3, the J gene TRBJ2-2; the D gene is possibly TRBD1 (5 bases). V was trimmed by 2 bases and J by 6 bases, leaving 7 bases between them. The CDR3 spans 13 residues. Per the germline V gene, CDR1 is SGHTA and CDR2 is FQGTGA.

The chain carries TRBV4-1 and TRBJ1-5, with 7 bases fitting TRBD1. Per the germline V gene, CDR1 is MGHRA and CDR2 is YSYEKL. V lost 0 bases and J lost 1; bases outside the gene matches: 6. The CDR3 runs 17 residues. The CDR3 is CASSQDGQVGSNQPQHF. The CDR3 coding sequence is TGCGCCAGCAGCCAAGACGGACAGGTGGGCAGCAATCAGCCCCAGCATTTT.

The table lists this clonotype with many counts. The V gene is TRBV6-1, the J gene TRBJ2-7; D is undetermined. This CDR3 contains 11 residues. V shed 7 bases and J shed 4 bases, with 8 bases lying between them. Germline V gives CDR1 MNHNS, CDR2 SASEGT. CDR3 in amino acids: CASKAGYEQYF. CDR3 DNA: TGTGCCAGCAAGGCCGGTTACGAGCAGTACTTC.

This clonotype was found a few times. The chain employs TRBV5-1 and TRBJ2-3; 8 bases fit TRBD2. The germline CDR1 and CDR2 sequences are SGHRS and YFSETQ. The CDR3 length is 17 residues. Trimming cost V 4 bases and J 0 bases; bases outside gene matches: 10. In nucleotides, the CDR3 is TGCGCCAGCAGCGCCCCTCGGGGGGGGCGGAGCACAGATACGCAGTATTTT. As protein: CASSAPRGGRSTDTQYF. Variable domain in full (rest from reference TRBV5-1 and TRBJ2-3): KAGVTQTPRYLIKTRGQQVTLSCSPISGHRSVSWYQQTPGQGLQFLFEYFSETQRNKGNFPGRFSGRQFSNSRSEMNVSTLELGDSALYLCASSAPRGGRSTDTQYFGPGTRLTVL.

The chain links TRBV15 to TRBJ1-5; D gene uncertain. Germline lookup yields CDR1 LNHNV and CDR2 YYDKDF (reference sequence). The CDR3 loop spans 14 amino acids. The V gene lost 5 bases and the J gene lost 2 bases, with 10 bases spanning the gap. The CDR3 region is CATSADVGNQPQHF. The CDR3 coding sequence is TGTGCCACCAGCGCCGACGTGGGCAATCAGCCCCAGCATTTT.

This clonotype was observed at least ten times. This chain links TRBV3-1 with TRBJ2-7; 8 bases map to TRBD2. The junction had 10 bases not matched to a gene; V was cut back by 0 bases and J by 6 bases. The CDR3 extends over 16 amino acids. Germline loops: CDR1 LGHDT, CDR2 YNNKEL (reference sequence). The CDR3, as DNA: TGTGCCAGCAGCCAAGAACGGACGGGGGGGCCGCTCGAGCAGTACTTC. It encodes CASSQERTGGPLEQYF.

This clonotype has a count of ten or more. The CDR3 bases are TGCAGTGCCGAGGACAGGGCGGGCAAGATTGAAGCTTTCTTT. The encoded protein is CSAEDRAGKIEAFF. V gene TRBV20-1 combines with J gene TRBJ1-1; TRBD1 aligns across 8 bases. Germline V gene data show CDR1 as DFQATT and CDR2 as SNEGSKA (reference sequence). The junction had 13 bases not matched to a gene; V was cut back by 6 bases and J by 7 bases. The CDR3 is 14 residues long.

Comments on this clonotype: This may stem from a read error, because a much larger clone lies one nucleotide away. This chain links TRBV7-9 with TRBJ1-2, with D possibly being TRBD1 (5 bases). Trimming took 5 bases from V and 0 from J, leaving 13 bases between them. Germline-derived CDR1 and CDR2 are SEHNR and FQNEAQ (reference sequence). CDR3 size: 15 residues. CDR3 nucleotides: TGTGCCAGCAGCCCCGGCGGGGGGGCTAACTATGGCTACACCTTC. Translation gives CASSPGGGANYGYTF.

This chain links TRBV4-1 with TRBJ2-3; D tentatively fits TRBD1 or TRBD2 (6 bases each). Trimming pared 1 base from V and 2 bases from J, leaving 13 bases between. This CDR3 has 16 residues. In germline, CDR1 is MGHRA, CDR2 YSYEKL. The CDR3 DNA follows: TGCGCCAGCAGCCAAGCGCAGGGGCGGGACACAGATACGCAGTATTTT. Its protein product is CASSQAQGRDTDTQYF.

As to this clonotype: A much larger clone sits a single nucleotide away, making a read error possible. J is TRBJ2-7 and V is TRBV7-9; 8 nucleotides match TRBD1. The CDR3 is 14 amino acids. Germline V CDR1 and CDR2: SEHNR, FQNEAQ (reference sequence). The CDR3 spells CASSRTGTPYGQYF. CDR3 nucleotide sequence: TGTGCCAGCAGCAGGACAGGGACTCCCTACGGGCAGTACTTC.

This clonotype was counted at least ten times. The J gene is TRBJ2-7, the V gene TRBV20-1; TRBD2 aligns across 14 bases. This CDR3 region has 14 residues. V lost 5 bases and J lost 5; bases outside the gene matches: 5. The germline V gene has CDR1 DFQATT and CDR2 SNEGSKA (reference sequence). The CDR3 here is CSAQTSGGANEQYF. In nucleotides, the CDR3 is TGCAGTGCTCAGACTAGCGGGGGGGCCAACGAGCAGTACTTC.

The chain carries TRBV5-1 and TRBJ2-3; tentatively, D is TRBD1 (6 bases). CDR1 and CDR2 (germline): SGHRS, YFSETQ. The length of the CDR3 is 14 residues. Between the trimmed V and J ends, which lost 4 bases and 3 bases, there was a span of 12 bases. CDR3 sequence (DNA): TGCGCCAGCAGCACTATGACAGGAACAGATACGCAGTATTTT. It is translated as CASSTMTGTDTQYF.

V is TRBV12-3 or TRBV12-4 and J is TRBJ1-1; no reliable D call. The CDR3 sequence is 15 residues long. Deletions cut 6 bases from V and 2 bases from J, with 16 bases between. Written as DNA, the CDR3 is TGTGCCAGCAGCCTTACCTCCGAGGCAAACACTGAAGCTTTCTTT. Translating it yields CASSLTSEANTEAFF.

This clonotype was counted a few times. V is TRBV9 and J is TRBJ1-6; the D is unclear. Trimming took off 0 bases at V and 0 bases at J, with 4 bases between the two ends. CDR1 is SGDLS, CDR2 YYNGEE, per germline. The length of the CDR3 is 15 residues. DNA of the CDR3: TGTGCCAGCAGCGTAGACAGCTCCTATAATTCACCCCTCCACTTT. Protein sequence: CASSVDSSYNSPLHF.

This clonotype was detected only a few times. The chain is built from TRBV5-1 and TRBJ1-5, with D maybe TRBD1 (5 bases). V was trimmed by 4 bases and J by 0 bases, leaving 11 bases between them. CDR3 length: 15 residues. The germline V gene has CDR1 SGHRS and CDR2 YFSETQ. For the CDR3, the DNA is TGCGCCAGCAGCCCCGGGGGGGTTAGCAATCAGCCCCAGCATTTT. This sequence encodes CASSPGGVSNQPQHF.

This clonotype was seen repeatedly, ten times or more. DNA of the CDR3: TGCGCCAGCAGCACGAAGGGGACAGATAATTCACCCCTCCACTTT. It encodes CASSTKGTDNSPLHF. The chain has TRBV5-1 and TRBJ1-6; TRBD1 agrees at 7 bases. V was clipped by 4 bases and J by 5 bases; unmatched bases: 6. CDR1 and CDR2 from the germline V gene are SGHRS and YFSETQ. There are 15 residues in the CDR3.

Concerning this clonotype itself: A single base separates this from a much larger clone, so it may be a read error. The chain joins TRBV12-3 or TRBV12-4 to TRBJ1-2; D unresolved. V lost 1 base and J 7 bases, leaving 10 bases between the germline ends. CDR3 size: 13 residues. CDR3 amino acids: CASSLGAACGYTF. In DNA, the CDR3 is TGTGCCAGCAGTTTAGGGGCCGCCTGTGGCTACACCTTC.

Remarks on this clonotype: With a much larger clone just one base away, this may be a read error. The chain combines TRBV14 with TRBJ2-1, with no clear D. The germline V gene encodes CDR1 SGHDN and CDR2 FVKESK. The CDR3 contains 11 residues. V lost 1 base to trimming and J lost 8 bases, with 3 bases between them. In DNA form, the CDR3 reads TGTGCCAGCAGCCAAGGCTATGAGCAGTTCTTC. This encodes CASSQGYEQFF.

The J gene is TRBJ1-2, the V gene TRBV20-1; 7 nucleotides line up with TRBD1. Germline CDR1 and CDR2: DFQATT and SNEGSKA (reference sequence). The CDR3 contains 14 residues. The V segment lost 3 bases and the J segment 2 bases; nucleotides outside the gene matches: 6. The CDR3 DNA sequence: TGCAGTGCTAGCCCACAGGGGATCAACTATGGCTACACCTTC. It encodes CSASPQGINYGYTF.

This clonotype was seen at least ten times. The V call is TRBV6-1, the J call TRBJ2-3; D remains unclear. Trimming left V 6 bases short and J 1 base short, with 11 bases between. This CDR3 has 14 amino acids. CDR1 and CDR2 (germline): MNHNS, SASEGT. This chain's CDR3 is CASRQIGRTDTQYF. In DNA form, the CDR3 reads TGTGCCAGCAGGCAGATTGGGCGCACAGATACGCAGTATTTT.

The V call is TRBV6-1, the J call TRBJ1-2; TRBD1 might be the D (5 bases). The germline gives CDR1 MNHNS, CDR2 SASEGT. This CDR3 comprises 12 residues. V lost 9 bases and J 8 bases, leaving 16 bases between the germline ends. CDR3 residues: CASTGTARGYTF. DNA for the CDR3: TGTGCCAGTACTGGGACGGCGCGAGGCTACACCTTC.

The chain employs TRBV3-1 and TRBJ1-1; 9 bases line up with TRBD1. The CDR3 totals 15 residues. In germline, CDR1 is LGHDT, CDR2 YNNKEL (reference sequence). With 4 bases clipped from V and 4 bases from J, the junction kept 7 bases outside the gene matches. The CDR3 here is CASSLSGTGRTEAFF. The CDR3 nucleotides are TGTGCCAGCAGCCTATCCGGGACAGGGCGCACTGAAGCTTTCTTT.